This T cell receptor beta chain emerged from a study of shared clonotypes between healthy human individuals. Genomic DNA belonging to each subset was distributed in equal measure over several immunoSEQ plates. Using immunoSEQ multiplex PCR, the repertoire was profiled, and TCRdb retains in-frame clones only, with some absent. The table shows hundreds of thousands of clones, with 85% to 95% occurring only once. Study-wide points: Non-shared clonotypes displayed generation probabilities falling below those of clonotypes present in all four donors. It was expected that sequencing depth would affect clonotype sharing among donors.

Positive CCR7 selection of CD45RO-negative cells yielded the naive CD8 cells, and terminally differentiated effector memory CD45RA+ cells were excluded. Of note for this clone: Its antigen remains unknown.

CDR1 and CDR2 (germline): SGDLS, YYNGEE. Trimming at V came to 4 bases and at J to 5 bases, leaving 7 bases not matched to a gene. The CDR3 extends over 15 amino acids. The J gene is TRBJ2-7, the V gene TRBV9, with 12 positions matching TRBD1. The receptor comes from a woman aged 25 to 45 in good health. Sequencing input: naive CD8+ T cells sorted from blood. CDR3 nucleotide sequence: TGTGCCAGCAGCTACCGGGACAGGGGGCCCCACGAGCAGTACTTC. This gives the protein CASSYRDRGPHEQYF.